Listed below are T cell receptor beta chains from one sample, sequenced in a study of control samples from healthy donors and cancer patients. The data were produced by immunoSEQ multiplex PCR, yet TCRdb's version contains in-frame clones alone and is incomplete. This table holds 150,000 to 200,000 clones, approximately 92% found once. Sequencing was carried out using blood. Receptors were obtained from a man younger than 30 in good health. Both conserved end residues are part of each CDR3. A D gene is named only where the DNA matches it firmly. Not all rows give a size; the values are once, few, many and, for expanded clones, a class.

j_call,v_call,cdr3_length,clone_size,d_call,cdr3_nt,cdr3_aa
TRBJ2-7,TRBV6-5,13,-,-,TGTGCCAGCACGCGGGGCCGGGGAAACGAGCAGTACTTC,CASTRGRGNEQYF
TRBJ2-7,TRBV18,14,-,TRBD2,TGTGCCAGCTCACCCGGGACTAGATCTAACGAGCAGTACTTC,CASSPGTRSNEQYF
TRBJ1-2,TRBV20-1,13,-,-,TGCAGTGCTAGTTCCCCGGGACACTATGGCTACACCTTC,CSASSPGHYGYTF
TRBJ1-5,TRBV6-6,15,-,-,TGTGCCAGCAGTTACTCGAGGACGGTTAATCAGCCCCAGCATTTT,CASSYSRTVNQPQHF
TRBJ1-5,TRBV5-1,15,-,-,TGCGCCAGCAGCCCAGACGGGGGAGTGGGCCAGCCCCAGCATTTT,CASSPDGGVGQPQHF
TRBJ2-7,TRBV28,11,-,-,TGTGCCAGCAGTGACCCCGGGGAGCAGTACTTC,CASSDPGEQYF
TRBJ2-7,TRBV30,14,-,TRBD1,TGTGCCTGGAGTCTCCGGGACAGGGCCTACGAGCAGTACTTC,CAWSLRDRAYEQYF
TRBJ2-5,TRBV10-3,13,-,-,TGTGCCATCAGTAGCAGGTTGGAAGAGACCCAGTACTTC,CAISSRLEETQYF
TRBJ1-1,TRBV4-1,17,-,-,TGCGCCAGCAGCCAAGAATTTTTGAGGACAGCGAACACTGAAGCTTTCTTT,CASSQEFLRTANTEAFF
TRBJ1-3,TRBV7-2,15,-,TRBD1,TGTGCCAGCAGCCTCCGGACAGGGGCTGGAAACACCATATATTTT,CASSLRTGAGNTIYF
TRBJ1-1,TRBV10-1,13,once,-,TGCGCCAGCAGGCCCGACAGGTATGCTGAAGCTTTCTTT,CASRPDRYAEAFF
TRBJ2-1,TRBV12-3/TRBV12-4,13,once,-,TGTGCCAGCCGTGATCCCCCGGTGGATGAGCAGTTCTTC,CASRDPPVDEQFF
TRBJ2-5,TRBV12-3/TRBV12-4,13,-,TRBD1,TGTGCCAGCAGTAGGACAGGGCGAGAGACCCAGTACTTC,CASSRTGRETQYF
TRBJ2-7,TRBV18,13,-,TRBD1,TGTGCCACCTTCATAGAGGGGGCAGGCGAGCAGTACTTC,CATFIEGAGEQYF
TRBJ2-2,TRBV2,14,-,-,TGTGCCAGCAGTGAAATATTGGGTACCGGGGAGCTGTTTTTT,CASSEILGTGELFF
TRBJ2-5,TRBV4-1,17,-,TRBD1,TGCGCCAGCAGCCAAGAGGGTAGGGACAGGGGAGGAGAGACCCAGTACTTC,CASSQEGRDRGGETQYF
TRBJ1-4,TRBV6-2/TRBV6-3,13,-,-,TGTGCCAGCAGTGGACAGAGTAATGAAAAACTGTTTTTT,CASSGQSNEKLFF